This entry concerns a single TCR beta chain. The record originates from a study of shared clonotypes between healthy human individuals. V shed 3 bases and J 3 bases; nucleotides not matched to a gene: 6. Germline CDR1 and CDR2: SGHTA and FQGTGA. This CDR3 is 16 amino acids long. The assay was immunoSEQ multiplex PCR, and TCRdb's table has in-frame clones only and misses some. The sample holds about 2.3 million clones, roughly 92% seen once. Sequencing was performed on naive CD4+ T cells from PBMCs. Subset noted: CD45RA+ positively selected. This sequence originates from a man younger than 35 in good health. Some clones in this sample may be carry-over from other donors' samples. The chain combines TRBV7-3 with TRBJ1-5, with 9 nucleotides matching TRBD1. CDR3 amino acids: CASSLVQGALNQPQHF. In nucleotides, the CDR3 is TGTGCCAGCAGCTTGGTACAGGGGGCCCTCAATCAGCCCCAGCATTTT.